This passage covers 24 T cell receptor beta chains from one sample sequenced in a study of breast tumors, draining lymph nodes, adjacent tissues. One entry per CDR3 protein, called by TCRdb with MiXCR from the multiplex PCR reads. The table includes some 66,000 distinct CDR3 sequences, approximately 54% detected once. The sequencing input was breast tumor tissue. These receptors all come from a female donor with breast cancer. Some clones in this sample may be carry-over from other donors' samples.

The chain links TRBV29-1 to TRBJ2-1; 9 bases agree with TRBD2. J lost 10 bases, V lost 6 bases, and 13 bases had no gene match. Per germline, CDR1 SQVTM and CDR2 ANQGSEA. The CDR3 spans 14 residues. In DNA form, the CDR3 reads TGCAGCGTACCGACTAGCGGAAACTTAAAAGAGCAGTTCTTC. Translated: CSVPTSGNLKEQFF.

V and J are TRBV20-1 and TRBJ1-3; a possible D gene is TRBD1 (5 bases). The V end lost 6 bases, the J end lost 6 bases, and 18 bases lay between the germline ends. CDR3 length equals 14 residues. Germline assignment: CDR1 DFQATT and CDR2 SNEGSKA (reference sequence). This chain's CDR3 is CSAPGVRGENTIYF. CDR3 nucleotides: TGCAGTGCCCCGGGTGTAAGAGGGGAAAACACCATATATTTT.

This clonotype has a count of ten or more. This chain links TRBV9 with TRBJ1-2; D might be TRBD1 (6 bases). The CDR3 is 13 residues long. Germline V gene lookup returns CDR1 SGDLS and CDR2 YYNGEE. The V end was cut by 0 bases, the J end by 5 bases, with 8 bases between. The CDR3 sequence: CASSVGTDYGYTF. DNA for the CDR3: TGTGCCAGCAGCGTAGGGACAGATTATGGCTACACCTTC.

The rearrangement uses TRBV7-9 and TRBJ1-6; possible D gene TRBD1, 5 bases. CDR3 length: 13 amino acids. Germline V gene data show CDR1 as SEHNR and CDR2 as FQNEAQ (reference sequence). Trimming took 1 base from V and 7 from J, leaving 5 bases between them. Written as DNA, the CDR3 is TGTGCCAGCAGCTTAGAGGGGAATTCACCCCTCCACTTT. Residues: CASSLEGNSPLHF.

The table lists this clonotype with many counts. The chain recombines TRBV5-6 with TRBJ2-7; D unclear. The CDR3 is 11 residues long. Germline loops: CDR1 SGHDT, CDR2 YYEEEE. V lost 0 bases and J lost 5, with 3 bases in between. This CDR3 reads CASSLADEQYF. CDR3 sequence (DNA): TGTGCCAGCAGCTTGGCGGACGAGCAGTACTTC.

As regards this clonotype: Because it lacks the conserved phenylalanine or tryptophan at the end, this CDR3 is likely a read error. It is unclear where the CDR3 begins or ends on the DNA, so no DNA is shown, and the CDR3 is as TCRdb lists it. This chain joins TRBV4-2 and TRBJ1-4. The germline V gene encodes CDR1 LGHNA and CDR2 YNFKEQ. The CDR3 is made up of 9 amino acids, end residues included. Here the CDR3 reads CASSQVSGE.

This clonotype was observed many times. The chain recombines TRBV5-1 with TRBJ2-7, with no clear D. Germline V gene lookup returns CDR1 SGHRS and CDR2 YFSETQ. The V end was cut by 1 base, the J end by 0 bases, with 11 bases between. This CDR3 has 15 residues. CDR3 in DNA: TGCGCCAGCAGCTTGATCGGCCAAAGCTCCTACGAGCAGTACTTC. Translated: CASSLIGQSSYEQYF.

This clonotype appeared a single time. This sequence joins TRBV20-1 and TRBJ1-5; a weak D match, TRBD1 (6 bases). V was shortened by 0 bases and J by 3 bases, with 12 bases between the two germline ends. The CDR3 runs 15 residues. Germline V gene sequence: CDR1 DFQATT, CDR2 SNEGSKA (reference sequence). The CDR3 spells CSARDPGEHNQPQHF. The DNA for the CDR3 is TGCAGTGCTAGAGATCCAGGGGAACACAATCAGCCCCAGCATTTT.

The DNA of the CDR3 is TGTGCCAGCAGCGTAGGGGACATCTTTGCGGAGACCCAGTACTTC. This gives the protein CASSVGDIFAETQYF. The chain uses TRBV9 and TRBJ2-5; a weak D match, TRBD1 (6 bases). With 0 bases removed from V and 5 bases from J, the gap between germline ends came to 14 bases. CDR3 length: 15 amino acids. From germline, CDR1 is SGDLS and CDR2 YYNGEE.

This clonotype was seen a single time. The J gene is TRBJ2-2, the V gene TRBV29-1, with 9 positions matching TRBD1. Germline V gives CDR1 SQVTM, CDR2 ANQGSEA. Unmatched junction bases numbered 4, after V lost 4 bases and J lost 1 base. The CDR3 runs to 15 residues. CDR3 region: CSVAWGQGNTGELFF. The CDR3 DNA sequence: TGCAGCGTTGCGTGGGGACAGGGGAACACCGGGGAGCTGTTTTTT.

The rearrangement uses TRBV7-2 and TRBJ1-4; D is perhaps TRBD1 (5 bases). This CDR3 comprises 14 residues. From germline, CDR1 is SGHTA and CDR2 FQGNSA. Trimming pared 1 base from V and 8 bases from J, leaving 11 bases between. CDR3 nucleotide sequence: TGTGCCAGCAGCTTAGGTCAGGGCGCCGAAAAACTGTTTTTT. It codes for CASSLGQGAEKLFF.

The genes are TRBV5-1 and TRBJ2-1; 10 nucleotides agree with TRBD1. This CDR3 spans 14 amino acids. Losses at the gene ends were 3 bases for V and 8 bases for J; bases not matched to a gene: 5. Germline V lookup: CDR1 SGHRS, CDR2 YFSETQ. DNA for the CDR3: TGCGCCAGCAGCTCCGGGACAGGGGAGGATGAGCAGTTCTTC. It translates to CASSSGTGEDEQFF.

The table lists this clonotype with many counts. The chain carries TRBV7-2 and TRBJ2-1; tentative D call: TRBD2 (5 bases). The CDR3 runs to 12 residues. CDR1 SGHTA and CDR2 FQGNSA come from the germline V gene. Deletions cut 5 bases from V and 9 bases from J, with 11 bases between. CDR3 in amino acids: CASSDLGVEQFF. CDR3 nucleotides: TGTGCCAGCAGCGACCTCGGGGTTGAGCAGTTCTTC.

This clonotype was picked up many times. A much larger clone lies one base from this, so it may be a read error. The V and J genes are TRBV20-1 and TRBJ2-5; possibly TRBD2 for D (6 bases). V lost 0 bases and J lost 7, with 15 bases in between. CDR3 length: 14 residues. Looked up from germline, CDR1 is DFQATT and CDR2 is SNEGSKA (reference sequence). The CDR3 DNA reads TGCAGTGCTAGAGATCCGGAGTCGGGAGCGACCCAGTACTTC. Encoded protein: CSARDPESGATQYF.

There are many counts of this clonotype. CDR3 loop: CASSLYTGELFF. Here the CDR3 DNA reads TGTGCCAGTAGTCTTTACACCGGGGAGCTGTTTTTT. The chain couples TRBV19 to TRBJ2-2; D is uncertain. The CDR3 length is 12 residues. With 5 bases removed from V and 3 bases from J, the gap between germline ends came to 4 bases. Germline CDR1 reads LNHDA; CDR2 reads SQIVND (reference sequence). The full variable domain, rest sourced from reference TRBV19 and TRBJ2-2, is DGGITQSPKYLFRKEGQNVTLSCEQNLNHDAMYWYRQDPGQGLRLIYYSQIVNDFQKGDIAEGYSVSREKKESFPLTVTSAQKNPTAFYLCASSLYTGELFFGEGSRLTVL.

In its sample, this clonotype was seen many times. The chain has TRBV5-6 and TRBJ2-3; 9 positions match TRBD1. The CDR3 contains 15 residues. From germline, CDR1 is SGHDT and CDR2 YYEEEE. With 4 bases clipped from V and 4 bases from J, the junction kept 7 bases outside the gene matches. The CDR3, as DNA: TGTGCCAGCAGCATCGGACAGGGGAGGGCAGATACGCAGTATTTT. As protein: CASSIGQGRADTQYF.

The chain has TRBV2 and TRBJ1-5; 8 nucleotides match TRBD1. CDR1 is SNHLY and CDR2 is FYNNEI in the germline V gene. V shed 6 bases and J 7 bases; nucleotides not matched to a gene: 11. This CDR3 has 15 amino acids. As DNA, the CDR3 is TGTGCCAGCAGAGCCGGGACAGGTATGGAACAGCCCCAGCATTTT. Its protein is CASRAGTGMEQPQHF. Variable domain in full (rest from reference TRBV2 and TRBJ1-5): EPEVTQTPSHQVTQMGQEVILRCVPISNHLYFYWYRQILGQKVEFLVSFYNNEISEKSEIFDDQFSVERPDGSNFTLKIRSTKLEDSAMYFCASRAGTGMEQPQHFGDGTRLSIL.

The chain couples TRBV11-2 to TRBJ2-5; 10 bases are shared with TRBD1. V lost 3 bases, J lost 3 bases, and 13 bases stayed unmatched. The CDR3 is made up of 18 amino acids. Germline V gene sequence: CDR1 SGHAT, CDR2 FQNNGV. CDR3 sequence (DNA): TGTGCCAGCAGCTTTGACAGGGGGCAGGGCGTGGGGAAAGAGACCCAGTACTTC. Its protein is CASSFDRGQGVGKETQYF.

The chain links TRBV5-1 to TRBJ2-2; 8 nucleotides agree with TRBD1. The J segment lost 7 bases and the V segment lost 6 bases, leaving 20 bases of the junction unmatched. In germline, CDR1 is SGHRS, CDR2 YFSETQ. This CDR3 has 18 residues. CDR3 bases: TGCGCCAGCAACCTCTCCTCTCAGGGGGCCAAAAGGATCGGGGAGCTGTTTTTT. Residues: CASNLSSQGAKRIGELFF. Full variable domain (missing parts from reference TRBV5-1 and TRBJ2-2): KAGVTQTPRYLIKTRGQQVTLSCSPISGHRSVSWYQQTPGQGLQFLFEYFSETQRNKGNFPGRFSGRQFSNSRSEMNVSTLELGDSALYLCASNLSSQGAKRIGELFFGEGSRLTVL.

This clonotype was counted only a few times. A much larger clone lies one base from this, so it may be a read error. The rearrangement links TRBV12-3 or TRBV12-4 to TRBJ1-5, with a possible D match to TRBD1 (5 bases). This CDR3 spans 14 amino acids. V lost 11 bases and J lost 4, with 18 bases in between. CDR3 nucleotide sequence: TGTGCCGGCGGGGGGGGTCTAAAGAATCAGCCCCAGCATTTT. Its protein product is CAGGGGLKNQPQHF.

This clonotype was seen at least ten times. Since a much larger clone is just one base distant, this may be a read error. J is TRBJ2-5 and V is TRBV7-2, with unresolved D. CDR1 SGHTA and CDR2 FQGNSA come from the germline V gene. This CDR3 is built from 15 residues. The CDR3 is CASSLARRYQETQHF. DNA of the CDR3: TGTGCCAGCAGCTTAGCAAGGCGGTACCAAGAGACCCAGCACTTC.

The DNA for the CDR3 is TGTGCCAGCAGCCGAGGACTGAGCGGGGGGGCTGGTCTCTTTAGCTCCTACAATGAGCAGTTCTTC. This sequence encodes CASSRGLSGGAGLFSSYNEQFF. V usage is TRBV7-2 and J usage is TRBJ2-1; TRBD2 agrees at 10 bases. The CDR3 extends over 22 amino acids. Germline CDR1 is SGHTA and CDR2 is FQGNSA. J was trimmed by 0 bases and V by 5 bases; bases with no gene match: 22.

To note about this clonotype: Lacking the conserved final phenylalanine or tryptophan, this CDR3 likely reflects a read error. The DNA is left out, because the CDR3 cannot be placed on it with certainty; the CDR3 is given as TCRdb lists it. The chain joins TRBV4-2 to TRBJ2-3; the table's D call, TRBD2, has no DNA check behind it. From germline, CDR1 is LGHNA and CDR2 YNFKEQ. The length of the CDR3 is 13 amino acids, counting both ends. Here the CDR3 reads CASSQERSSEPFY.

This clonotype was observed many times. The J gene is TRBJ1-5, the V gene TRBV15, with 7 bases matching TRBD1. The junction had 12 bases not matched to a gene; V was cut back by 5 bases and J by 5 bases. The CDR3 length is 16 residues. Looked up from germline, CDR1 is LNHNV and CDR2 is YYDKDF (reference sequence). CDR3 DNA sequence: TGTGCCACCAGCGGGAGGGGGCGGGGAGACCATCAGCCCCAGCATTTT. Translating gives CATSGRGRGDHQPQHF. The entire variable domain, with the rest obtained from reference TRBV15 and TRBJ1-5, is as follows: DAMVIQNPRYQVTQFGKPVTLSCSQTLNHNVMYWYQQKSSQAPKLLFHYYDKDFNNEADTPDNFQSRRPNTSFCFLDIRSPGLGDTAMYLCATSGRGRGDHQPQHFGDGTRLSIL.